One and the same sample provided the 28 T cell receptor beta chains below, sequenced in a study of control samples from healthy donors and cancer patients. Clones were read by immunoSEQ multiplex PCR, and TCRdb kept only the in-frame ones, dropping some. The table has about 170,000 clones, 91% seen once; the top ten hold about 1.6%. What was sequenced was blood. The source is a woman between 25 and 40 years old in good health.

This chain links TRBV9 with TRBJ2-7, with 7 bases lining up with TRBD1. The CDR3 is made up of 15 amino acids. After removal of 3 bases from V and 4 bases from J, the junction contained 10 bases not matched to a gene. Germline-derived CDR1 and CDR2 are SGDLS and YYNGEE. The CDR3 reads CASSADRDSRYEQYF. CDR3 nucleotides: TGTGCCAGCAGCGCCGACCGGGACAGCAGGTACGAGCAGTACTTC.

The rearrangement joins TRBV19 to TRBJ2-1; 9 nucleotides align to TRBD2. Germline V gives CDR1 LNHDA, CDR2 SQIVND (reference sequence). The V and J ends lost 7 bases and 2 bases, in that order; junction bases with no gene match: 6. The CDR3 is 15 residues long. The CDR3: CASTKAGGAYNEQFF. CDR3 nucleotides: TGTGCCAGTACCAAAGCGGGAGGAGCCTACAATGAGCAGTTCTTC.

The J gene is TRBJ2-5, the V gene TRBV7-2; TRBD1 aligns across 11 bases. Germline loops: CDR1 SGHTA, CDR2 FQGNSA. The length of the CDR3 is 15 residues. The J segment lost 4 bases and the V segment lost 1 base, leaving 2 bases of the junction unmatched. The DNA of the CDR3 is TGTGCCAGCAGCTTAGGGGGACAGGGGGGAGAGACCCAGTACTTC. Translated: CASSLGGQGGETQYF. The full variable domain, rest sourced from reference TRBV7-2 and TRBJ2-5, is GAGVSQSPSNKVTEKGKDVELRCDPISGHTALYWYRQSLGQGLEFLIYFQGNSAPDKSGLPSDRFSAERTGGSVSTLTIQRTQQEDSAVYLCASSLGGQGGETQYFGPGTRLLVL.

The chain employs TRBV5-4 and TRBJ2-5; tentatively, D is TRBD2 (6 bases). The CDR3 runs 15 residues. Germline values: CDR1 SGHNT, CDR2 YYREEE (reference sequence). Trimming removed 0 bases from V and 3 bases from J, with 12 bases in between. The CDR3 DNA is TGTGCCAGCAGCTTGGTGAGTCGCGGGGAAGAGACCCAGTACTTC. Protein product: CASSLVSRGEETQYF.

The chain is built from TRBV3-1 (or the pseudogene TRBV3-2) and TRBJ2-7; 10 bases are a match to TRBD1. The CDR3 is 14 residues long. Losses at the gene ends were 4 bases for V and 3 bases for J; bases not matched to a gene: 3. From germline, CDR1 is LGHDT and CDR2 YNNKEL (reference sequence). This CDR3 is CASSRTGGFYEQYF. The CDR3 bases are TGTGCCAGCAGCCGGACAGGGGGGTTCTACGAGCAGTACTTC.

The V gene is TRBV18, the J gene TRBJ1-5; 7 nucleotides line up with TRBD1. Germline CDR1 and CDR2: KGHSH and LQKENI. Losses at the gene ends were 2 bases for V and 2 bases for J; bases not matched to a gene: 6. CDR3 length equals 16 residues. DNA of the CDR3: TGTGCCAGCTCACCAAGCCAAGGGGGCGGCAATCAGCCCCAGCATTTT. Protein: CASSPSQGGGNQPQHF. The full variable domain, its missing parts supplied by reference TRBV18 and TRBJ1-5, is NAGVMQNPRHLVRRRGQEARLRCSPMKGHSHVYWYRQLPEEGLKFMVYLQKENIIDESGMPKERFSAEFPKEGPSILRIQQVVRGDSAAYFCASSPSQGGGNQPQHFGDGTRLSIL.

This chain uses TRBV7-8 with TRBJ1-2, with D unclear. The germline V gene encodes CDR1 SGHVS and CDR2 FQNEAQ. The CDR3 covers 13 residues. With 2 bases removed from V and 1 base from J, the gap between germline ends came to 5 bases. CDR3 DNA: TGTGCCAGCAGCTTAAGCAGTAACTATGGCTACACCTTC. Translation gives CASSLSSNYGYTF.

This sequence joins TRBV7-9 and TRBJ1-6, with D perhaps TRBD1 (5 bases). Between the trimmed V and J ends, which lost 4 bases and 7 bases, there was a span of 11 bases. Germline V lookup: CDR1 SEHNR, CDR2 FQNEAQ (reference sequence). This CDR3 contains 14 residues. Here the CDR3 DNA reads TGTGCCAGCAGCTCCGACAGAGAAAATTCACCCCTCCACTTT. It translates to CASSSDRENSPLHF.

The chain has TRBV28 and TRBJ2-3, with no clear D. The CDR3 has 14 residues. Germline V gene data show CDR1 as MDHEN and CDR2 as SYDVKM. V was shortened by 0 bases and J by 2 bases, with 6 bases between the two germline ends. CDR3 DNA: TGTGCCAGCAGTTTATGGACCACCACAGATACGCAGTATTTT. Residues: CASSLWTTTDTQYF.

The genes are TRBV2 and TRBJ1-1; D is ambiguous. Germline V lookup: CDR1 SNHLY, CDR2 FYNNEI. V lost 3 bases and J lost 0, with 5 bases in between. The CDR3 has 13 residues. In nucleotides, the CDR3 is TGTGCCAGCAGTGAGGACGTGAACACTGAAGCTTTCTTT. Its protein product is CASSEDVNTEAFF.

V and J are TRBV4-1 and TRBJ1-1; 8 bases match TRBD1. The junction had 3 bases not matched to a gene; V was cut back by 6 bases and J by 0 bases. The CDR3 has 14 amino acids. Germline V gene lookup returns CDR1 MGHRA and CDR2 YSYEKL. Here the CDR3 DNA reads TGCGCCAGCAGGCAGGGGGCGGTGAACACTGAAGCTTTCTTT. Encoded protein: CASRQGAVNTEAFF.

This clone has only one observation. V is TRBV5-1 and J is TRBJ2-5; 10 bases agree with TRBD2. Germline lookup yields CDR1 SGHRS and CDR2 YFSETQ. The CDR3 is 15 amino acids. V was pared by 2 bases and J by 4 bases, with 5 bases of the junction left unmatched. For the CDR3, the DNA is TGCGCCAGCAGCTTAGCCAGCGGGAGGGTAGAGACCCAGTACTTC. Its protein is CASSLASGRVETQYF.

The chain carries TRBV6-6 and TRBJ1-5, with TRBD1 as a possible D gene (5 bases). The CDR3 consists of 15 residues. V lost 0 bases and J lost 2, with 8 bases in between. Germline CDR1 reads MNHNY; CDR2 reads SVGAGI (reference sequence). For the CDR3, the DNA is TGTGCCAGCAGTTACTCAGGCAGGGGCAATCAGCCCCAGCATTTT. This translates into CASSYSGRGNQPQHF.

As to this clone: Additional DNA sequences in this sample encode the identical CDR3. V is TRBV6-4 and J is TRBJ1-2; D gene uncertain. Trimming left V 2 bases short and J 5 bases short, with 3 bases between. The CDR3 covers 11 residues. From germline, CDR1 is MRHNA and CDR2 SNTAGT. This chain's CDR3 is CASSDRYGYTF. CDR3 DNA sequence: TGTGCCAGCAGTGACCGATATGGCTACACCTTC.

The chain is built from TRBV10-3 and TRBJ1-4, with D unclear. The ends were cut back, 3 bases at V and 3 bases at J, with 8 bases in the middle. Germline CDR1 ENHRY, CDR2 SYGVKD. The CDR3 is made up of 14 amino acids. The CDR3 nucleotides are TGTGCCATCAGTGATGGAAATTCTAATGAAAAACTGTTTTTT. It is translated as CAISDGNSNEKLFF.

The chain is built from TRBV7-3 and TRBJ2-7, with 9 nucleotides matching TRBD1. There are 13 residues in the CDR3. The junction had 6 bases not matched to a gene; V was cut back by 5 bases and J by 7 bases. Germline V gene lookup returns CDR1 SGHTA and CDR2 FQGTGA. The CDR3 bases are TGTGCCAGCAGCCCGGGGGACAGGGAAGAGCAGTACTTC. This sequence encodes CASSPGDREEQYF.

V is TRBV28 and J is TRBJ2-5; 8 bases are shared with TRBD2. The CDR3 sequence is 18 residues long. Trimming at V came to 3 bases and at J to 2 bases, leaving 14 bases not matched to a gene. Looked up from germline, CDR1 is MDHEN and CDR2 is SYDVKM. In nucleotides, the CDR3 is TGTGCCAGCAGTTTTTTTCGTCGCGGGAGGAAACCTCAAGAGACCCAGTACTTC. This codes for CASSFFRRGRKPQETQYF.

The CDR3 here is CASSLGVGDTYGYTF. In nucleotides, the CDR3 is TGTGCCAGCAGCTTAGGTGTGGGGGACACCTATGGCTACACCTTC. V gene TRBV7-9 combines with J gene TRBJ1-2, with D possibly matching TRBD1 (6 bases). CDR3 length: 15 residues. Germline V lookup: CDR1 SEHNR, CDR2 FQNEAQ (reference sequence). The V gene lost 1 base and the J gene lost 4 bases, with 13 bases spanning the gap.

About this clone itself: Other DNA sequences in the same sample also yield this CDR3. The J gene is TRBJ2-1, the V gene TRBV5-4, with 11 bases that match TRBD1. This CDR3 region has 14 residues. Germline loops: CDR1 SGHNT, CDR2 YYREEE (reference sequence). Trimming at V came to 3 bases and at J to 7 bases, leaving 3 bases not matched to a gene. The CDR3 DNA reads TGTGCCAGCAGCTGGGACAGGGGGTATAATGAGCAGTTCTTC. Translated: CASSWDRGYNEQFF. Full variable domain (remainder filled in from reference TRBV5-4 and TRBJ2-1): ETGVTQSPTHLIKTRGQQVTLRCSSQSGHNTVSWYQQALGQGPQFIFQYYREEENGRGNFPPRFSGLQFPNYSSELNVNALELDDSALYLCASSWDRGYNEQFFGPGTRLTVL.

CDR3 loop: CASSERPGTEAFF. The DNA of the CDR3 is TGTGCCAGCAGTGAACGACCGGGTACTGAAGCTTTCTTT. The chain is built from TRBV12-3 or TRBV12-4 and TRBJ1-1; D uncertain. This CDR3 has 13 residues. V was clipped by 5 bases and J by 5 bases, with 12 bases between them.

V and J are TRBV7-3 and TRBJ2-7; the D is unclear. The CDR3 spans 13 residues. V was shortened by 2 bases and J by 1 base, with 6 bases between the two germline ends. Germline values: CDR1 SGHTA, CDR2 FQGTGA. The CDR3 sequence is CASSLGHSYEQYF. The CDR3 nucleotides are TGTGCCAGCAGCTTAGGTCATTCCTACGAGCAGTACTTC.

This clone was recorded only once. The chain recombines TRBV24-1 with TRBJ1-5, with D unclear. The V end was cut by 2 bases, the J end by 4 bases, with 8 bases between. The CDR3 runs 14 residues. The germline V gene has CDR1 KGHDR and CDR2 SFDVKD. CDR3 bases: TGTGCCACCAGTGATTCAAAGGTGAATCAGCCCCAGCATTTT. Its protein is CATSDSKVNQPQHF.

The chain uses TRBV15 and TRBJ2-2; 11 nucleotides align to TRBD2. CDR3 length: 18 residues. Losses at the gene ends were 5 bases for V and 1 base for J; bases not matched to a gene: 9. Germline V gene data show CDR1 as LNHNV and CDR2 as YYDKDF (reference sequence). CDR3 in DNA: TGTGCCACCAGCCCCCCGGGACTAGCGGAATTGAACACCGGGGAGCTGTTTTTT. Protein sequence: CATSPPGLAELNTGELFF.

The chain carries TRBV29-1 and TRBJ1-2, with 12 bases fitting TRBD1. In germline, CDR1 is SQVTM, CDR2 ANQGSEA. This CDR3 is built from 12 residues. V gave up 4 bases and J gave up 8 bases; unmatched junction bases: 2. Here the CDR3 DNA reads TGCAGCGTTGGGGACAGGGGGCTGGGCTACACCTTC. Translating it yields CSVGDRGLGYTF. The full variable domain, in which reference TRBV29-1 and TRBJ1-2 provide the parts outside the CDR3, is SAVISQKPSRDICQRGTSLTIQCQVDSQVTMMFWYRQQPGQSLTLIATANQGSEATYESGFVIDKFPISRPNLTFSTLTVSNMSPEDSSIYLCSVGDRGLGYTFGSGTRLTVV.

The J gene is TRBJ2-7, the V gene TRBV6-5; no clear D. There are 11 residues in the CDR3. Trimming took off 4 bases at V and 7 bases at J, with 8 bases between the two ends. CDR1 is MNHEY, CDR2 SVGAGI, per germline. The CDR3 DNA sequence: TGTGCCAGCAGTTTCGTTGGGGAGCAGTACTTC. It specifies CASSFVGEQYF.

The DNA of the CDR3 is TGCAGCGTTGGGGACAGGAGCTCCTACGAGCAGTACTTC. The encoded protein is CSVGDRSSYEQYF. The chain joins TRBV29-1 to TRBJ2-7; 8 nucleotides line up with TRBD1. The CDR3 extends over 13 amino acids. CDR1 SQVTM and CDR2 ANQGSEA come from the germline V gene. With 4 bases clipped from V and 0 bases from J, the junction kept 2 bases outside the gene matches.

J is TRBJ2-5 and V is TRBV6-2 or TRBV6-3; tentatively, D is TRBD1 (6 bases). Germline loops: CDR1 MNHEY, CDR2 SVGEGT. The CDR3 contains 15 residues. Trimming pared 0 bases from V and 1 base from J, leaving 9 bases between. In DNA form, the CDR3 reads TGTGCCAGCAGTTACTCGGGGACACCCCAAGAGACCCAGTACTTC. The encoded protein is CASSYSGTPQETQYF.

V usage is TRBV23-1 and J usage is TRBJ2-3; 11 nucleotides match TRBD2. TRBV23-1 is an ORF, with its function uncertain. The V segment lost 0 bases and the J segment 2 bases; nucleotides outside the gene matches: 7. CDR3 length: 18 amino acids. The chain's CDR3 is CASSQSLSGRASTDTQYF. CDR3 nucleotide sequence: TGCGCCAGCAGTCAATCCCTTAGCGGGAGGGCCTCCACAGATACGCAGTATTTT.